This T cell receptor (beta chain) was retrieved from a study of T cells in Graves' hyperthyroidism and ophthalmopathy. The CDR3 regions of TCR beta were amplified from RNA transcripts. The HTBI primer set served for first-round RT-PCR of the TCR CDR3. TCRdb re-derived calls from the multiplex PCR reads in MiXCR, one entry per CDR3 protein. The table lists under 700,000 distinct CDR3 sequences, just over 45% of them singletons. Stable Graves' hyperthyroidism denoted no ophthalmopathy progression over 18 months. Trimming stripped 6 bases from V and 0 bases from J, with 11 bases between. This CDR3 has 14 residues. Germline assignment: CDR1 SEHNR and CDR2 FQNEAQ (reference sequence). This clonotype was seen more than once but under ten times.

The rearrangement uses TRBV7-9 and TRBJ1-2; a weak D match, TRBD1 (5 bases). Sample: peripheral blood or thyroid tissue (not recorded which). The TCR sequence derives from a woman under 30 with Graves' hyperthyroidism. The CDR3 sequence: CASSSTEANYGYTF. CDR3 coding DNA: TGTGCCAGCAGTTCGACAGAAGCTAACTATGGCTACACCTTC.